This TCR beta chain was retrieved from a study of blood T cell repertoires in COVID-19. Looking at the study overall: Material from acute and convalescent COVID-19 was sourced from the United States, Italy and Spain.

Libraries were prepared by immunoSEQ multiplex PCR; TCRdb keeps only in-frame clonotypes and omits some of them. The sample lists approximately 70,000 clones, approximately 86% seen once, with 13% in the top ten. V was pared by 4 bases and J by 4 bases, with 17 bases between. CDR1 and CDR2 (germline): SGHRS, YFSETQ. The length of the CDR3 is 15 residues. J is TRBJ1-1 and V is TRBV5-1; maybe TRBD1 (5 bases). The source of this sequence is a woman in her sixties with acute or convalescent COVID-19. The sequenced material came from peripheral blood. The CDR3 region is CASSPPMGGTTEAFF. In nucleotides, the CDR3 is TGCGCCAGCAGCCCGCCCATGGGGGGGACCACTGAAGCTTTCTTT.